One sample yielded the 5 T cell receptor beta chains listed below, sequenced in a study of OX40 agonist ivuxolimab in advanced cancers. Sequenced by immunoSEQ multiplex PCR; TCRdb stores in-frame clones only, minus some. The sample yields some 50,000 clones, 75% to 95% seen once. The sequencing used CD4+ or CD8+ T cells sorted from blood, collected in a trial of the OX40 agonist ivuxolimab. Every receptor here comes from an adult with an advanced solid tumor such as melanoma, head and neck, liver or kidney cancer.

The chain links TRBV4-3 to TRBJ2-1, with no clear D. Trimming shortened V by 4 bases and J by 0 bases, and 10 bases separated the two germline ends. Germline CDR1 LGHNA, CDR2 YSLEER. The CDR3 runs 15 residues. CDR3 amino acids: CASSLSYSSYNEQFF. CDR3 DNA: TGCGCCAGCAGCCTTTCTTACAGCTCCTACAATGAGCAGTTCTTC.

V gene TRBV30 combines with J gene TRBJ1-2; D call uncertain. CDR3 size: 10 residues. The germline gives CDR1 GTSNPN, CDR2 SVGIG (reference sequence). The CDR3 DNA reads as TGTGCAATCAGACTCTATGGCTACACCTTC. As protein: CAIRLYGYTF. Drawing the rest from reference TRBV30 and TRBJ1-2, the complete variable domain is SQTIHQWPATLVQPVGSPLSLECTVEGTSNPNLYWYRQAAGRGLQLLFYSVGIGQISSEVPQNLSASRPQDRQFILSSKKLLLSDSGFYLCAIRLYGYTFGSGTRLTVV.

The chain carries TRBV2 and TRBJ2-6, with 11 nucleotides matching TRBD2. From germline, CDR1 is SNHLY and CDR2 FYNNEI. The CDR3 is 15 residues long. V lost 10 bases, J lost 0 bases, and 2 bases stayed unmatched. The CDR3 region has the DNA TGTGCCAAGGGACTAGCGGTCTCTGGGGCCAACGTCCTGACTTTC. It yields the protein CAKGLAVSGANVLTF.

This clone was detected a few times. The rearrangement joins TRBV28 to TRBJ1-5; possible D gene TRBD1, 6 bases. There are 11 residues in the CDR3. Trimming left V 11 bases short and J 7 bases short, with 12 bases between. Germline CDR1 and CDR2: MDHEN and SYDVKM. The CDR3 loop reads CALGGYQPQHF. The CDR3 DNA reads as TGTGCCCTAGGGGGGTACCAGCCCCAGCATTTT.

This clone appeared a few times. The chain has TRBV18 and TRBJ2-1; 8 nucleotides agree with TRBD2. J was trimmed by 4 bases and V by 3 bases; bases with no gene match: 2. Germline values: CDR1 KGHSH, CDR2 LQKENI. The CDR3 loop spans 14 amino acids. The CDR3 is CASSPIAGYNEQFF. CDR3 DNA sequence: TGTGCCAGCTCACCTATAGCGGGGTACAATGAGCAGTTCTTC.